The source of this T cell receptor beta chain is a study of shared clonotypes between healthy human individuals. Across the whole study: A donor's plate count was three for CD4 naive and three for CD4 memory; CD8 naive had two and CD8 memory one.

The germline V and J ends were trimmed by 5 bases and 3 bases, with 13 bases remaining between them. The CDR3 totals 14 residues. Germline CDR1 LNHDA, CDR2 SQIVND (reference sequence). Only in-frame clones appear in the TCRdb table, and some are missing; sequencing was by immunoSEQ multiplex PCR. The sample shows about 2.2 million clones, around 93% of them seen only once. Selected positively for CCR7 and CD45RO-negative, naive CD8 cells excluded terminally differentiated effector memory CD45RA+ cells. The chain uses TRBV19 and TRBJ1-1; D remains ambiguous. The sequence was collected from a man younger than 35 in good health. Some clones in this sample may be carry-over from other donors' samples. The sample taken for sequencing was naive CD8+ T cells from PBMCs. CDR3 protein: CASSFYSGDTEAFF. Here the CDR3 DNA reads TGTGCCAGTAGTTTTTACTCGGGAGACACTGAAGCTTTCTTT.